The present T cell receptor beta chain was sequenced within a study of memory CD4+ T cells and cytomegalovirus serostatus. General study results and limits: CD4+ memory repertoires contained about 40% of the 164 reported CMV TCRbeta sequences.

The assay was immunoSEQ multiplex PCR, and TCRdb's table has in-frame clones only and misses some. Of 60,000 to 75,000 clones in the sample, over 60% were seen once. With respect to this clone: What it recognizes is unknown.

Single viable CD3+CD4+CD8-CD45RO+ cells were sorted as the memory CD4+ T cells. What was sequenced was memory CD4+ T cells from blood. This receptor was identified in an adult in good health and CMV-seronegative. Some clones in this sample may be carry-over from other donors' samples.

DNA of the CDR3: TGTGCCTGGAGTGTAGGGGGGGTCGAGACCCAGTACTTC. Residues: CAWSVGGVETQYF. The chain combines TRBV30 with TRBJ2-5; D is possibly TRBD2 (7 bases). Trimming left V 0 bases short and J 5 bases short, with 10 bases between. The CDR3 totals 13 residues. Germline-derived CDR1 and CDR2 are GTSNPN and SVGIG (reference sequence).